A selection of T cell receptor beta chains follows, all from one sample in a study of blood T cells in healthy people across ages. In TCRdb, the 5' RACE reads were re-called with MiXCR into one record per CDR3 protein. The table lists around 780,000 distinct CDR3 sequences, around a quarter of them singletons. The sample was also linked to a second study, of T cells of mothers and their children.

Material: blood. The receptors were gathered from a boy between 10 and 17 years old in good health. Each CDR3 is given with its conserved first and last residue. The order of the fields is clone size, D gene, J gene, V gene, CDR3 DNA, CDR3 protein. A D gene is named only where the DNA matches it firmly. Part of the rows lack a size; the others show once, few, many or a class for expanded clones.

size: few; D: NA; J: TRBJ1-2; V: TRBV5-5; DNA: TGTGCCAGCAGCACGGGGGAAACCTATGGCTACACCTTC; CDR3: CASSTGETYGYTF
size: NA; D: NA; J: TRBJ2-3; V: TRBV5-1; DNA: TGCGCCAGCAGCCCACGGGACGCCTTGGGGGATACGCAGTATTTT; CDR3: CASSPRDALGDTQYF
size: few; D: TRBD1; J: TRBJ1-4; V: TRBV3-1; DNA: TGTGCCAGCAGCCTCCGACAGGGCGAACTGTTTTTT; CDR3: CASSLRQGELFF
size: few; D: TRBD1; J: TRBJ1-6; V: TRBV6-5; DNA: TGTGCCAGCAGTCACAGACAGGGAATCTACTCCTATAATTCACCCCTCCACTTT; CDR3: CASSHRQGIYSYNSPLHF
size: few; D: NA; J: TRBJ2-7; V: TRBV4-1; DNA: TGCGCCAGCAGCCATCTCTTCAGCGAGCAGTACTTC; CDR3: CASSHLFSEQYF
size: NA; D: NA; J: TRBJ1-5; V: TRBV12-3/TRBV12-4; DNA: TGTGCCAGCGGTAAGGTAGCGGGCAATCAGCCCCAGCATTTT; CDR3: CASGKVAGNQPQHF
size: few; D: TRBD2; J: TRBJ2-5; V: TRBV12-3/TRBV12-4; DNA: TGTGCCAGCAGACCGGGACTAGGGGCCATAGAGACCCAGTACTTC; CDR3: CASRPGLGAIETQYF
size: few; D: NA; J: TRBJ1-2; V: TRBV4-2; DNA: TGTGCCAGCAGCCAAGGTAATAACTATGGCTACACCTTC; CDR3: CASSQGNNYGYTF
size: NA; D: NA; J: TRBJ2-2; V: TRBV5-1; DNA: TGCGCCAGCAGCTTGGAGCAGAACACCGGGGAGCTGTTTTTT; CDR3: CASSLEQNTGELFF
size: few; D: TRBD1; J: TRBJ2-5; V: TRBV5-1; DNA: TGCGCCAGCAGCCAGAGTGGAACAGGGGGTCGACAAGAGACCCAGTACTTC; CDR3: CASSQSGTGGRQETQYF
size: few; D: NA; J: TRBJ2-2; V: TRBV12-5; DNA: TGTGCTAGTGGTTACTTCGGGCCCGGGGAGCTGTTTTTT; CDR3: CASGYFGPGELFF
size: few; D: TRBD2; J: TRBJ2-1; V: TRBV7-3; DNA: TGTGCCAGCAGCTTATGGCCGGGTAGCGGGGCGGTGGGCTCCTACAATGAGCAGTTCTTC; CDR3: CASSLWPGSGAVGSYNEQFF
size: NA; D: NA; J: TRBJ2-2; V: TRBV7-9; DNA: TGTGCCAGCAGCTCACAGGAGCACACCGGGGAGCTGTTTTTT; CDR3: CASSSQEHTGELFF
size: few; D: TRBD1; J: TRBJ1-4; V: TRBV7-2; DNA: TGTGCCAGCAGCTTCCAACAGGGGCCTAATGAAAAACTGTTTTTT; CDR3: CASSFQQGPNEKLFF
size: few; D: TRBD2; J: TRBJ2-7; V: TRBV7-8; DNA: TGTGCCAGCAGCCGAGGGAGGGACGGACACTACGAGCAGTACTTC; CDR3: CASSRGRDGHYEQYF
size: NA; D: NA; J: TRBJ1-2; V: TRBV5-1; DNA: TGCGCCAGCAGCTTTGGAGACAGCGGCGGGGGCTACACCTTC; CDR3: CASSFGDSGGGYTF
size: NA; D: NA; J: TRBJ1-5; V: TRBV3-1; DNA: TGTGCCAGCAGCCAAGGTCTCAAGGGAACTCAGCCCCAGCATTTT; CDR3: CASSQGLKGTQPQHF
size: NA; D: NA; J: TRBJ2-5; V: TRBV21-1; DNA: TGTGCCAGCAGTCCTTCGAGGGGGGCGGATGGAACCCAAGAGGCCCAGTACTTC; CDR3: CASSPSRGADGTQEAQYF
size: NA; D: TRBD2; J: TRBJ2-1; V: TRBV7-3; DNA: TGTGCCAGCAGCTTAAGCGGGGGGCCTCGTGAGCAGTTCTTC; CDR3: CASSLSGGPREQFF
size: few; D: NA; J: TRBJ1-2; V: TRBV30; DNA: TGTGCCTGGACCCGGGCCGGGCAGGGACCAAGCAAGGGCTACACCTTC; CDR3: CAWTRAGQGPSKGYTF
size: NA; D: NA; J: TRBJ1-1; V: TRBV12-3/TRBV12-4; DNA: TGTGCCAGCAGGCCCACCTACAGGGAGGGCACTGAAGCTTTCTTT; CDR3: CASRPTYREGTEAFF
size: few; D: NA; J: TRBJ2-5; V: TRBV4-1; DNA: TGCGCCAGCAGCCACGCATCGGAGACCCAGTACTTC; CDR3: CASSHASETQYF
size: few; D: NA; J: TRBJ2-1; V: TRBV7-8; DNA: TGTGCCAGCAGCTTACAGGGTGTTAGTGAGCAGTTCTTC; CDR3: CASSLQGVSEQFF
size: NA; D: NA; J: TRBJ2-3; V: TRBV4-1; DNA: TGCGCCAGCAGCCAAGATCACAGGGAGTACGATACGCAGTATTTT; CDR3: CASSQDHREYDTQYF
size: few; D: TRBD2; J: TRBJ2-5; V: TRBV5-1; DNA: TGCGCCAGCAGCCGAGGAAGCGGGGGGGCTATGGAGACCCAGTACTTC; CDR3: CASSRGSGGAMETQYF
size: many; D: TRBD2; J: TRBJ2-3; V: TRBV27; DNA: TGTGCCAGCAGTTTAGTGAGCGGGAGTACAGATACGCAGTATTTT; CDR3: CASSLVSGSTDTQYF